What follows describes a single TCR beta chain. Its antigen is not known. Built from TCR beta cDNA, the libraries had unique molecular identifiers in them. Between roughly 0.9 and 11 million T cells gave rise to hundreds of thousands of cDNA molecules. TCRdb processed the PCR reads anew with MiXCR; each CDR3 protein has one entry. The sample has some 690,000 distinct CDR3 sequences; 55% to 60% are singletons. The data were obtained in a study of post-analysis software for immune sequencing data. Study in general: Patients with relapsing-remitting, secondary progressive and progressive-relapsing multiple sclerosis courses were all represented. General study findings and limits: Same-batch preparations were strongly co-clustered by F measure. There was significantly lower normalized Chao1 diversity in multiple sclerosis patients than in controls.

This sequence originates from a girl aged 2-10 years with multiple sclerosis. Input material: blood.

The CDR3 loop is CASSFTGLNEQFF. The DNA of the CDR3 is TGTGCCAGCAGCTTCACAGGGTTGAATGAGCAGTTCTTC. The chain is built from TRBV7-3 and TRBJ2-1, with D perhaps TRBD1 (6 bases). V shed 3 bases and J shed 7 bases, with 10 bases lying between them. The CDR3 is 13 amino acids. Germline V lookup: CDR1 SGHTA, CDR2 FQGTGA.